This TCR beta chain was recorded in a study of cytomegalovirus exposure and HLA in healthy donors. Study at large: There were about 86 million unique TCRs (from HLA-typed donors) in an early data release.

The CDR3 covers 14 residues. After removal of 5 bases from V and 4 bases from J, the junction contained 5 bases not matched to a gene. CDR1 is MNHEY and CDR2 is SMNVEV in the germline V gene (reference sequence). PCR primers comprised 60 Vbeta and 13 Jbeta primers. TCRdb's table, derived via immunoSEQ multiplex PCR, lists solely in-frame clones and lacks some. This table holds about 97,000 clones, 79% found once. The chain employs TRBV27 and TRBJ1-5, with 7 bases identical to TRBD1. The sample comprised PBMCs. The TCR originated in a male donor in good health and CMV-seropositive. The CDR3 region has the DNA TGTGCCAGCAGTACCGACAGGGATAATCAGCCCCAGCATTTT. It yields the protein CASSTDRDNQPQHF.